This T cell receptor beta chain was recovered during a study of shared clonotypes between healthy human individuals. Germline CDR1 KGHSH, CDR2 LQKENI. V dropped 2 bases and J dropped 2; count of bases not matched to a gene: 6. This CDR3 spans 17 amino acids. The table came from immunoSEQ multiplex PCR; TCRdb's copy has only in-frame clones and leaves some out. This sample yields 520,000 or so clones, of which less than 85% are seen a single time; 10% to 15% belongs to the top ten. The chain recombines TRBV18 with TRBJ2-3; 11 bases map to TRBD2. This receptor was taken from a middle-aged woman in good health. Some clones in this sample may be carry-over from other donors' samples. The specimen sequenced was PBMCs. The CDR3 DNA reads as TGTGCCAGCTCACCAATATTGGGACTAGCGGACACAGATACGCAGTATTTT. Amino acids: CASSPILGLADTDTQYF.